These T cell receptor beta chains were read from a single sample in a study of memory CD4+ T cells and cytomegalovirus serostatus. Some clones are missing from TCRdb's copy, which holds only in-frame ones; the method was immunoSEQ multiplex PCR. The table shows under 55,000 clones, with 83% occurring only once. The sample taken for sequencing was memory CD4+ T cells from blood. The source of these receptors is an adult in good health and CMV-seropositive. The CDR3 runs from the conserved cysteine through the conserved F or W. Fields, in order: clone size, V gene, J gene, D gene, CDR3 protein, CDR3 DNA. A D gene is named only where the DNA matches it firmly. Clone size appears in some rows only: once, few, many, or a class for an expanded clone.

abundance: few; v_gene: TRBV6-1; j_gene: TRBJ1-1; d_gene: -; CDR3aa: CASSEYTEAFF; CDR3nt: TGTGCCAGCAGTGAGTACACTGAAGCTTTCTTT
abundance: few; v_gene: TRBV4-1; j_gene: TRBJ2-7; d_gene: -; CDR3aa: CASSQAGSGGTAFYEQYF; CDR3nt: TGCGCCAGCAGCCAAGCGGGGTCCGGAGGGACCGCTTTCTACGAGCAGTACTTC
abundance: -; v_gene: TRBV5-1; j_gene: TRBJ2-7; d_gene: -; CDR3aa: CASSLVGSGPALAYEQYF; CDR3nt: TGCGCCAGCAGCTTGGTCGGCAGTGGCCCCGCCTTGGCCTACGAGCAGTACTTC
abundance: -; v_gene: TRBV27; j_gene: TRBJ2-4; d_gene: -; CDR3aa: CASRSLIAKNIQYF; CDR3nt: TGTGCCAGCAGATCCCTCATAGCCAAAAACATTCAGTACTTC
abundance: -; v_gene: TRBV6-5; j_gene: TRBJ2-3; d_gene: -; CDR3aa: CASSSGGLRADTQYF; CDR3nt: TGTGCCAGCAGTTCGGGTGGTCTTAGGGCAGATACGCAGTATTTT
abundance: once; v_gene: TRBV6-1; j_gene: TRBJ2-3; d_gene: -; CDR3aa: CASSGGTDTQYF; CDR3nt: TGTGCCAGCAGTGGGGGGACAGATACGCAGTATTTT
abundance: -; v_gene: TRBV28; j_gene: TRBJ1-5; d_gene: TRBD1; CDR3aa: CASSGQGAGRQPQHF; CDR3nt: TGTGCCAGCAGTGGTCAGGGGGCAGGGAGACAGCCCCAGCATTTT
abundance: -; v_gene: TRBV4-3; j_gene: TRBJ2-5; d_gene: -; CDR3aa: CASSQDWRRRVETQYF; CDR3nt: TGCGCCAGCAGCCAAGATTGGAGAAGGAGGGTTGAGACCCAGTACTTC
abundance: -; v_gene: TRBV7-9; j_gene: TRBJ2-7; d_gene: -; CDR3aa: CASSQGGNEQYF; CDR3nt: TGTGCCAGCAGCCAAGGAGGGAACGAGCAGTACTTC
abundance: -; v_gene: TRBV30; j_gene: TRBJ1-1; d_gene: -; CDR3aa: CAWSSHSRTEAFF; CDR3nt: TGTGCCTGGAGTTCCCACAGCAGGACTGAAGCTTTCTTT
abundance: -; v_gene: TRBV19; j_gene: TRBJ1-1; d_gene: -; CDR3aa: CASTAGPATLEAFF; CDR3nt: TGTGCCAGTACAGCAGGGCCCGCCACCTTAGAAGCTTTCTTT
abundance: few; v_gene: TRBV5-1; j_gene: TRBJ2-7; d_gene: -; CDR3aa: CASSLASSYEQYF; CDR3nt: TGCGCCAGCAGCTTAGCTAGCTCCTACGAGCAGTACTTC
abundance: -; v_gene: TRBV5-1; j_gene: TRBJ2-7; d_gene: -; CDR3aa: CASSFQGSFEQYF; CDR3nt: TGCGCCAGCAGCTTTCAGGGATCCTTCGAGCAGTACTTC
abundance: -; v_gene: TRBV7-9; j_gene: TRBJ2-2; d_gene: TRBD1; CDR3aa: CASSLQGANGELFF; CDR3nt: TGTGCCAGCAGCTTACAGGGGGCGAACGGGGAGCTGTTTTTT
abundance: few; v_gene: TRBV5-1; j_gene: TRBJ1-4; d_gene: -; CDR3aa: CASSLGRQHNEKLFF; CDR3nt: TGCGCCAGCAGCCTGGGTAGGCAGCATAATGAAAAACTGTTTTTT
abundance: -; v_gene: TRBV7-9; j_gene: TRBJ2-7; d_gene: -; CDR3aa: CASSSRTSTTYEQYF; CDR3nt: TGTGCCAGCAGCTCTCGGACTTCCACCACCTACGAGCAGTACTTC
abundance: -; v_gene: TRBV6-6; j_gene: TRBJ2-7; d_gene: TRBD2; CDR3aa: CASSQGTSGNYEQYF; CDR3nt: TGTGCCAGCAGTCAAGGGACTAGCGGAAACTACGAGCAGTACTTC
abundance: -; v_gene: TRBV9; j_gene: TRBJ2-3; d_gene: -; CDR3aa: CASSVGYLSSAPQYF; CDR3nt: TGTGCCAGCAGCGTTGGCTACCTCTCGTCGGCTCCGCAGTATTTT
abundance: -; v_gene: TRBV5-1; j_gene: TRBJ2-7; d_gene: TRBD1; CDR3aa: CASSPRDRVSSEQYF; CDR3nt: TGCGCCAGCAGCCCCCGGGACAGGGTATCGTCCGAGCAGTACTTC
abundance: -; v_gene: TRBV6-5; j_gene: TRBJ1-2; d_gene: -; CDR3aa: CASRAGPANYGYTF; CDR3nt: TGTGCCAGCAGGGCCGGGCCAGCTAACTATGGCTACACCTTC